This TCR beta chain was sequenced during a study of blood T cell repertoires in COVID-19. This CDR3 comprises 10 residues. Trimming stripped 8 bases from V and 5 bases from J, with 5 bases between. Germline V lookup: CDR1 SEHNR, CDR2 FQNEAQ (reference sequence). The method was immunoSEQ multiplex PCR; TCRdb's version includes in-frame clones alone and lacks a portion of them. Of a few hundred thousand clones listed, roughly 90% are singletons. V usage is TRBV7-9 and J usage is TRBJ2-3; D gene unclear. The sample comprised peripheral blood. The sequence was collected from a woman in her twenties or thirties with COVID-19, enrolled during active disease. CDR3 bases: TGTGCCAGCCAGAAAGATACGCAGTATTTT. Protein sequence: CASQKDTQYF.